Below, 27 T cell receptor beta chains from the same sample are listed, as sequenced in a study of T cells after yellow fever vaccination. Using its own MiXCR run on the 5' RACE reads, TCRdb lists one record per CDR3 protein. In the table there are roughly 500,000 distinct CDR3 sequences, 15% to 20% of which are singletons. Material: PBMCs, obtained 15 days after the yellow fever booster vaccination. Receptor source: a man aged 30-40 years who received the YFV17D yellow fever vaccine.

The chain uses TRBV20-1 and TRBJ1-5; no reliable D call. Germline V gene sequence: CDR1 DFQATT, CDR2 SNEGSKA (reference sequence). The CDR3 consists of 12 residues. V shed 6 bases and J shed 0 bases, with 6 bases lying between them. The CDR3 bases are TGCAGTGCAGTCTATAGCAATCAGCCCCAGCATTTT. Translated, it gives CSAVYSNQPQHF.

V is TRBV27 and J is TRBJ2-3; 7 nucleotides agree with TRBD2. This CDR3 contains 18 residues. CDR1 is MNHEY and CDR2 is SMNVEV in the germline V gene (reference sequence). V lost 4 bases and J lost 2; bases outside the gene matches: 15. DNA of the CDR3: TGTGCCAGCAGTTCGGGGACTACGGCGTACGCTATCACAGATACGCAGTATTTT. Protein product: CASSSGTTAYAITDTQYF.

There are many counts of this clonotype. V gene TRBV7-3 combines with J gene TRBJ2-7, with D perhaps TRBD1 or TRBD2 (5 bases each). The CDR3 sequence is 13 residues long. Trimming took 2 bases from V and 6 from J, leaving 11 bases between them. CDR1 is SGHTA and CDR2 is FQGTGA in the germline V gene. The CDR3: CASSLGDLREQYF. DNA for the CDR3: TGTGCCAGCAGCTTAGGGGACCTCCGCGAGCAGTACTTC. The variable domain in full, completed from reference TRBV7-3 and TRBJ2-7, reads GAGVSQTPSNKVTEKGKYVELRCDPISGHTALYWYRQSLGQGPEFLIYFQGTGAADDSGLPNDRFFAVRPEGSVSTLKIQRTERGDSAVYLCASSLGDLREQYFGPGTRLTVT.

This clonotype was found a few times. This rearrangement joins TRBV19 to TRBJ2-5, with TRBD2 matching over 9 bases. Germline trimming cut 5 bases from V and 4 bases from J; bases unmatched to any gene: 8. Germline V gene data show CDR1 as LNHDA and CDR2 as SQIVND (reference sequence). The length of the CDR3 is 15 residues. The CDR3 loop is CASSPRLAVRETQYF. The CDR3 DNA reads as TGTGCCAGTAGTCCGAGACTAGCGGTGAGAGAGACCCAGTACTTC.

This clonotype was counted between two and nine times. This CDR3 reads CASSPTSPPADEQFF. CDR3 DNA: TGTGCCAGCAGCCCGACTAGCCCCCCGGCGGATGAGCAGTTCTTC. The V call is TRBV12-3 or TRBV12-4, the J call TRBJ2-1; 7 bases fit TRBD2. This CDR3 has 15 residues. Losses at the gene ends were 6 bases for V and 8 bases for J; bases not matched to a gene: 13.

The chain recombines TRBV15 with TRBJ1-1, with unresolved D. Germline CDR1 reads LNHNV; CDR2 reads YYDKDF (reference sequence). Between the trimmed V and J ends, which lost 1 base and 7 bases, there was a span of 13 bases. The CDR3 loop spans 14 amino acids. This CDR3 is CATSRVPKTSEAFF. CDR3 in DNA: TGTGCCACCAGCAGAGTTCCCAAGACGAGTGAAGCTTTCTTT.

This clonotype was seen a handful of times. This CDR3 reads CASSSGTKSTDTQYF. CDR3 DNA: TGTGCCAGCAGCTCCGGGACTAAGAGCACAGATACGCAGTATTTT. The chain carries TRBV5-4 and TRBJ2-3, with 7 bases matching TRBD2. This CDR3 spans 15 amino acids. Germline assignment: CDR1 SGHNT and CDR2 YYREEE (reference sequence). The V gene end was trimmed by 3 bases and the J gene end by 0 bases; junction bases not matched to a gene: 4.

The rearrangement links TRBV10-3 to TRBJ2-7; D possibly corresponds to TRBD2 (5 bases). Germline V gene data show CDR1 as ENHRY and CDR2 as SYGVKD. The CDR3 covers 13 residues. Trimming took off 0 bases at V and 5 bases at J, with 8 bases between the two ends. The CDR3 loop reads CAISESGENEQYF. The DNA for the CDR3 is TGTGCCATCAGTGAGTCCGGGGAGAACGAGCAGTACTTC.

This rearrangement joins TRBV5-8 to TRBJ2-4; D is unresolved. The length of the CDR3 is 13 residues. CDR1 and CDR2 from the germline V gene are SGHTS and YDEGEE. The V end lost 5 bases, the J end lost 9 bases, and 15 bases lay between the germline ends. The CDR3 bases are TGTGCCAGCAGGCCCCGTCTCACGATCATTCAGTACTTC. Amino acids: CASRPRLTIIQYF.

This clonotype was observed a few times. The chain couples TRBV7-8 to TRBJ2-5; D unresolved. The CDR3 consists of 12 residues. Trimming took 3 bases from V and 5 from J, leaving 7 bases between them. Germline CDR1 is SGHVS and CDR2 is FQNEAQ. CDR3 DNA sequence: TGTGCCAGCAGCTTCACGTTGGAGACCCAGTACTTC. Its translation: CASSFTLETQYF.

The V gene is TRBV6-5, the J gene TRBJ2-2; 9 bases fit TRBD1. The CDR3 covers 19 residues. Germline V lookup: CDR1 MNHEY, CDR2 SVGAGI. J lost 13 bases, V lost 0 bases, and 21 bases had no gene match. This CDR3 reads CASSYSFRTGDLRPRWLFF. CDR3 nucleotide sequence: TGTGCCAGCAGTTACTCTTTTCGGACAGGGGACCTTCGGCCCCGGTGGCTGTTTTTT.

In its sample, this clonotype was seen a few times. This chain joins TRBV20-1 and TRBJ2-3, with TRBD1 identical over 7 bases. This CDR3 spans 14 amino acids. Germline CDR1 DFQATT, CDR2 SNEGSKA (reference sequence). V lost 4 bases, J lost 4 bases, and 8 bases stayed unmatched. CDR3 amino acids: CSANRGGGSDTQYF. The CDR3, as DNA: TGCAGTGCTAACAGGGGCGGCGGATCAGATACGCAGTATTTT.

As concerns this clonotype: The junction shows a germline mismatch at one end, possibly a read error. V gene TRBV3-1 combines with J gene TRBJ1-1; D unresolved. The germline CDR1 and CDR2 sequences are LGHDT and YNNKEL (reference sequence). This CDR3 spans 14 amino acids. The chain's CDR3 is CASTQGAGNTEAFF. Here the CDR3 DNA reads TGTGCCAGCACCCAAGGAGCAGGGAACACTGAAGCTTTCTTT.

The J gene is TRBJ1-5, the V gene TRBV4-2; 7 bases match TRBD1. With 0 bases clipped from V and 7 bases from J, the junction kept 6 bases outside the gene matches. The CDR3 contains 15 residues. Germline V gives CDR1 LGHNA, CDR2 YNFKEQ. Written as DNA, the CDR3 is TGTGCCAGCAGCCAAGAGGACAGGCATTGGCAGCCCCAGCATTTT. Amino acids: CASSQEDRHWQPQHF.

In this sample, this clonotype turned up many times. The J gene is TRBJ2-7, the V gene TRBV10-3; D not resolved. The V gene lost 3 bases and the J gene lost 3 bases, with 12 bases spanning the gap. This CDR3 has 14 residues. Per the germline V gene, CDR1 is ENHRY and CDR2 is SYGVKD. CDR3 in amino acids: CAISEVRGIYEQYF. The CDR3 DNA reads as TGTGCCATCAGTGAAGTTCGAGGAATCTACGAGCAGTACTTC.

V usage is TRBV4-3 and J usage is TRBJ2-1; no clear D gene. The V end lost 3 bases, the J end lost 1 base, and 10 bases lay between the germline ends. CDR1 and CDR2 (germline): LGHNA, YSLEER. The CDR3 is 15 amino acids. The CDR3 DNA follows: TGCGCCAGCAGCCAGGTCAGGAGTTCCTACAATGAGCAGTTCTTC. Protein product: CASSQVRSSYNEQFF.

This rearrangement joins TRBV7-2 to TRBJ2-7; D is uncertain. This CDR3 comprises 15 residues. V was cut by 1 base and J by 1 base, with 11 bases left in between. Germline values: CDR1 SGHTA, CDR2 FQGNSA. Written as DNA, the CDR3 is TGTGCCAGCAGCTTAGGGTCAGACCTATCCTACGAGCAGTACTTC. It is translated as CASSLGSDLSYEQYF.

This chain joins TRBV20-1 and TRBJ2-5, with a weak D call TRBD2 (6 bases). Trimming cost V 4 bases and J 2 bases, with 14 bases left between them. Germline CDR1 reads DFQATT; CDR2 reads SNEGSKA (reference sequence). CDR3 size: 14 residues. The CDR3 loop reads CSATLGGGQETQYF. The CDR3 region has the DNA TGCAGTGCTACTCTGGGAGGTGGGCAAGAGACCCAGTACTTC.

In its sample, this clonotype was seen a few times. J is TRBJ2-7 and V is TRBV7-2; maybe TRBD1 (5 bases). The V end was cut by 1 base, the J end by 6 bases, with 10 bases between. Looked up from germline, CDR1 is SGHTA and CDR2 is FQGNSA. CDR3 size: 13 residues. CDR3 nucleotide sequence: TGTGCCAGCAGCTTAGACAGGCTGCGCGAGCAGTACTTC. It translates to CASSLDRLREQYF.

The rearrangement links TRBV3-1 to TRBJ1-1; D is uncertain. The CDR3 length is 14 residues. Between the trimmed V and J ends, which lost 1 base and 2 bases, there was a span of 8 bases. Germline-derived CDR1 and CDR2 are LGHDT and YNNKEL (reference sequence). This CDR3 reads CASSQVPDNTEAFF. The CDR3 bases are TGTGCCAGCAGCCAAGTCCCCGACAACACTGAAGCTTTCTTT.

The chain carries TRBV5-4 and TRBJ2-7; D possibly corresponds to TRBD1 (5 bases). Trimming removed 0 bases from V and 4 bases from J, with 17 bases in between. Per the germline V gene, CDR1 is SGHNT and CDR2 is YYREEE (reference sequence). The CDR3 runs 16 residues. The chain's CDR3 is CASSLGESKQGYEQYF. The CDR3 DNA sequence: TGTGCCAGCAGCTTGGGCGAGTCTAAGCAGGGATACGAGCAGTACTTC.

There are a few counts of this clonotype. The chain joins TRBV5-1 to TRBJ2-1; D perhaps matches TRBD2 (6 bases). Germline V gene lookup returns CDR1 SGHRS and CDR2 YFSETQ. The CDR3 loop spans 15 amino acids. Deletions cut 0 bases from V and 10 bases from J, with 17 bases between. The CDR3 region is CASSLGPGELGEQFF. CDR3 nucleotide sequence: TGCGCCAGCAGCTTGGGCCCGGGGGAGCTGGGCGAGCAGTTCTTC.

The table lists this clonotype with a few counts. The J gene is TRBJ2-3, the V gene TRBV19; maybe TRBD2 (5 bases). V was shortened by 0 bases and J by 9 bases, with 7 bases between the two germline ends. The CDR3 is 12 amino acids. In germline, CDR1 is LNHDA, CDR2 SQIVND (reference sequence). In nucleotides, the CDR3 is TGTGCCAGTAGTATAGAGCGGAGGACGCAGTATTTT. As protein: CASSIERRTQYF.

This clonotype was observed a few times. The chain combines TRBV20-1 with TRBJ2-1, with 9 bases identical to TRBD2. The CDR3 loop spans 18 amino acids. Trimming removed 1 base from V and 3 bases from J; junction bases left unmatched: 13. From germline, CDR1 is DFQATT and CDR2 SNEGSKA (reference sequence). Here the CDR3 DNA reads TGCAGTGCTAGAGTAACTAGCGGGCCCGCATCTAACTACAATGAGCAGTTCTTC. Its translation is CSARVTSGPASNYNEQFF.

This sequence joins TRBV11-3 and TRBJ2-1; D gene ambiguous. The CDR3 runs 13 residues. V lost 5 bases and J 8 bases, leaving 13 bases between the germline ends. CDR1 SGHNT and CDR2 YENEEA come from the germline V gene. The chain's CDR3 is CASSRGETYEQFF. The CDR3 DNA reads TGTGCCAGCAGCAGAGGAGAAACGTATGAGCAGTTCTTC.

This clonotype was picked up a small number of times. V and J are TRBV27 and TRBJ2-7, with no clear D. CDR1 is MNHEY, CDR2 SMNVEV, per germline (reference sequence). Trimming removed 0 bases at V and 4 bases at J, with 13 bases between. CDR3 size: 15 residues. The CDR3 sequence is CASSLSDPSWYEQYF. As DNA, the CDR3 is TGTGCCAGCAGTTTATCAGATCCGAGCTGGTACGAGCAGTACTTC.

This chain uses TRBV29-1 with TRBJ2-3; D is possibly TRBD2 (5 bases). Germline loops: CDR1 SQVTM, CDR2 ANQGSEA. The CDR3 is 14 amino acids. Trimming removed 5 bases at V and 6 bases at J, with 18 bases between. The DNA for the CDR3 is TGCAGCGTTTACTTGACGGGAACGCATGATACGCAGTATTTT. It translates to CSVYLTGTHDTQYF.